These 2 T cell receptor beta chains originate from one sample sequenced in a study of blood T cell repertoires in COVID-19. Using immunoSEQ multiplex PCR, the repertoire was profiled, and TCRdb retains in-frame clones only, with some absent. The sample has approximately 150,000 clones; about 85% are singletons. Input material: PBMCs or T cells enriched from blood (not recorded which). Receptor source: a middle-aged woman who had been exposed to COVID-19.

V and J are TRBV7-8 and TRBJ2-3; tentative D call: TRBD2 (5 bases). V was pared by 0 bases and J by 0 bases, with 16 bases between. Germline CDR1 is SGHVS and CDR2 is FQNEAQ. The CDR3 extends over 18 amino acids. The CDR3 DNA sequence: TGTGCCAGCAGCTTAGCTGTTCACACTAGGGCTAGCACAGATACGCAGTATTTT. Residues: CASSLAVHTRASTDTQYF.

CDR3 loop: CASSLQDSHGYTF. The CDR3 bases are TGTGCCAGCAGTTTACAGGACAGCCATGGCTACACCTTC. The chain carries TRBV12-3 or TRBV12-4 and TRBJ1-2; possible D gene TRBD1, 6 bases. Trimming left V 2 bases short and J 6 bases short, with 10 bases between. The CDR3 totals 13 residues.